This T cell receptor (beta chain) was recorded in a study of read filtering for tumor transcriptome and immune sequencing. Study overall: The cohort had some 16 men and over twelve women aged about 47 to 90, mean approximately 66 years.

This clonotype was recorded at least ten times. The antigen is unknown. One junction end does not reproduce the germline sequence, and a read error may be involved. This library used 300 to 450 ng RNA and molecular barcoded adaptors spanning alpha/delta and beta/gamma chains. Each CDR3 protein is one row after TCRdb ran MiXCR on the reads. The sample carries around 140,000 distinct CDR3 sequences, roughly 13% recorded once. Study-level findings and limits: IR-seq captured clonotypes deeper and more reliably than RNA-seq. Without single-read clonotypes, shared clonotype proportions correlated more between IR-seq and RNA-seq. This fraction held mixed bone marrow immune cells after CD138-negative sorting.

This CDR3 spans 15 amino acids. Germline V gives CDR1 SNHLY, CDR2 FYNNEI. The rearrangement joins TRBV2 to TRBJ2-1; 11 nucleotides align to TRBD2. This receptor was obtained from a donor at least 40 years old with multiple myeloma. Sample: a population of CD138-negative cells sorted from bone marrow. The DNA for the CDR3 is TGTGCCAGCAGATCCACTAGCGGGAGCTACAATGGGCAGTTCTTC. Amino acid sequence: CASRSTSGSYNGQFF.